Listed below are T cell receptor beta chains from one sample, sequenced in a study of post-analysis software for immune sequencing data. A single record per CDR3 protein comes from TCRdb applying MiXCR to the PCR reads. Here the sample spans about 540,000 distinct CDR3 sequences, around 34% being singletons. Sequenced: blood. The receptors stem from a girl aged 2 to 17 with multiple sclerosis. CDR3s include the opening cysteine and the closing phenylalanine or tryptophan. A D gene is named only where the DNA matches it firmly. Size values are once, few and many counts, or a class for expanded clones, and some rows have none.

clone_size	v_call	d_call	j_call	cdr3_length	cdr3_aa	cdr3_nt
.	TRBV5-1	.	TRBJ2-5	14	CASSLAQGRNEQYF	TGCGCCAGCAGCTTGGCACAGGGTCGGAATGAGCAGTACTTC
few	TRBV9	TRBD1	TRBJ1-6	16	CASSVGTGNYNLPLHF	TGTGCCAGCAGCGTAGGGACAGGCAACTATAATTTACCCCTCCACTTT
few	TRBV6-1	TRBD2	TRBJ2-3	16	CASSPTSGGYTDTQYF	TGTGCCAGCAGCCCCACTAGCGGGGGTTACACAGATACGCAGTATTTT
.	TRBV20-1	TRBD1	TRBJ1-1	13	CSARAGGYTEAFF	TGCAGTGCTAGGGCAGGGGGATACACTGAAGCTTTCTTT
few	TRBV4-1	.	TRBJ1-5	15	CASSQDPLLGQPQHF	TGCGCCAGCAGCCAAGATCCCCTTTTGGGTCAGCCCCAGCATTTT
.	TRBV7-2	.	TRBJ2-5	15	CASSLVKTLTETQYF	TGTGCCAGCAGCTTAGTCAAAACTCTGACAGAGACCCAGTACTTC
.	TRBV18	TRBD2	TRBJ2-3	18	CASSPMPMTSGAIDTQYF	TGTGCCAGCTCACCAATGCCAATGACTAGCGGGGCCATAGATACGCAGTATTTT
.	TRBV7-6	.	TRBJ2-2	16	CASSPLTGVNTGELFF	TGTGCCAGCAGCCCCCTTACGGGGGTAAACACCGGGGAGCTGTTTTTT
.	TRBV20-1	TRBD2	TRBJ2-3	16	CSASLPAGVGTDTQYF	TGCAGTGCTAGTCTCCCAGCGGGGGTTGGCACAGATACGCAGTATTTT
.	TRBV14	.	TRBJ2-7	14	CAGSQDRLFYEQYF	TGTGCCGGCAGCCAAGATCGACTGTTCTACGAGCAGTACTTC
few	TRBV4-1	.	TRBJ2-7	13	CASSHEGGYEQYF	TGCGCCAGCAGCCATGAGGGGGGCTACGAGCAGTACTTC
few	TRBV28	.	TRBJ2-7	16	CASSLGGFVTPYEQYF	TGTGCCAGCAGTTTAGGGGGGTTCGTCACACCCTACGAGCAGTACTTC
.	TRBV5-1	.	TRBJ2-7	11	CASSVDYEQYF	TGCGCCAGCAGCGTCGACTACGAGCAGTACTTC
few	TRBV15	.	TRBJ1-1	15	CATSTPLRAGDEAFF	TGTGCCACCAGCACCCCCCTCAGGGCAGGGGATGAAGCTTTCTTT
.	TRBV3-1	.	TRBJ1-2	17	CASSQESITGTNYGYTF	TGTGCCAGCAGCCAAGAAAGTATAACAGGTACAAACTATGGCTACACCTTC
few	TRBV29-1	.	TRBJ1-2	16	CSVRPTGGRAMNGYTF	TGCAGCGTCCGCCCCACGGGGGGAAGGGCCATGAATGGCTACACCTTC
.	TRBV5-1	TRBD1	TRBJ1-1	16	CASSLAGTDGDTEAFF	TGCGCCAGCAGCTTGGCTGGGACAGACGGGGACACTGAAGCTTTCTTT
.	TRBV20-1	TRBD2	TRBJ2-7	15	CSVIRAGESSYEQYF	TGCAGTGTGATACGAGCGGGGGAAAGCTCCTACGAGCAGTACTTC
few	TRBV7-3	.	TRBJ1-2	14	CASSQSSSNYGYTF	TGTGCCAGCAGCCAAAGCAGCTCTAACTATGGCTACACCTTC
.	TRBV5-1	.	TRBJ1-2	15	CASSLPEGGFYGYTF	TGCGCCAGCAGCTTACCCGAGGGGGGATTCTATGGCTACACCTTC
.	TRBV10-1	TRBD1	TRBJ2-7	14	CASSYWGQGAEQYF	TGCGCCAGCAGTTATTGGGGACAGGGGGCCGAGCAGTACTTC
few	TRBV6-2/TRBV6-3	.	TRBJ2-1	16	CASSPNIASSYNEQFF	TGTGCCAGCAGTCCGAACATCGCGAGCTCCTACAATGAGCAGTTCTTC
few	TRBV28	TRBD2	TRBJ2-3	16	CASSFGLADSTDTQYF	TGTGCCAGCAGTTTCGGACTAGCGGATAGCACAGATACGCAGTATTTT
few	TRBV7-8	TRBD2	TRBJ2-1	16	CASSSLSGGASWEQFF	TGTGCCAGCAGCTCTCTGAGCGGGGGGGCCTCGTGGGAGCAGTTCTTC
few	TRBV10-3	.	TRBJ1-2	12	CAISVQQHGYTF	TGTGCCATTAGTGTGCAGCAGCATGGCTACACCTTC
few	TRBV11-2	.	TRBJ1-2	15	CASSYETGFAYGYTF	TGTGCCAGCAGCTACGAAACAGGGTTCGCTTATGGCTACACCTTC
.	TRBV15	.	TRBJ2-3	14	CATGRKDGTDTQYF	TGTGCCACCGGCAGGAAAGACGGCACAGATACGCAGTATTTT
.	TRBV20-1	.	TRBJ2-5	14	CSARDQASQETQYF	TGCAGTGCTAGAGATCAGGCTAGCCAGGAGACCCAGTACTTC
.	TRBV5-6	TRBD1	TRBJ2-6	17	CASSFRRGLGGANVLTF	TGTGCCAGCAGCTTCCGCAGGGGGCTTGGTGGGGCCAACGTCCTGACTTTC
few	TRBV7-9	TRBD1	TRBJ2-7	16	CASSLSAGTGAGEQYF	TGTGCCAGCAGCTTGAGCGCCGGGACAGGGGCAGGCGAGCAGTACTTC
.	TRBV15	TRBD2	TRBJ2-1	17	CAASDREAGGFYNEQFF	TGTGCCGCCAGCGATAGAGAAGCGGGAGGATTTTACAATGAGCAGTTCTTC
many	TRBV6-1	.	TRBJ1-2	15	CASRSPLKGVYGYTF	TGTGCCAGCAGGAGTCCCCTAAAGGGGGTCTATGGCTACACCTTC
few	TRBV6-6	.	TRBJ2-7	12	CASGGQLYEQYF	TGTGCCAGCGGAGGACAGCTCTACGAGCAGTACTTC
few	TRBV12-3/TRBV12-4	.	TRBJ2-3	12	CASSSAIDTQYF	TGTGCCAGCAGTTCCGCAATAGATACGCAGTATTTT
few	TRBV12-3/TRBV12-4	TRBD1	TRBJ1-4	17	CASSELKPTGTNEKLFF	TGTGCCAGCAGTGAACTGAAACCGACAGGGACTAATGAAAAACTGTTTTTT
few	TRBV5-5	.	TRBJ2-7	14	CASSLYPDFYEQYF	TGTGCCAGCAGCTTGTATCCGGATTTCTACGAGCAGTACTTC
few	TRBV5-1	TRBD1	TRBJ1-2	16	CASSPARTGAYYGYTF	TGCGCCAGCAGCCCCGCCAGGACAGGCGCTTACTATGGCTACACCTTC
few	TRBV24-1	.	TRBJ2-1	11	CATSDPNEQFF	TGTGCCACCAGTGACCCTAATGAGCAGTTCTTC
few	TRBV2	.	TRBJ2-1	11	CASSDQHEQFF	TGTGCCAGCAGTGACCAACATGAGCAGTTCTTC
few	TRBV5-6	TRBD1	TRBJ2-5	14	CASSLDRRTGAQYF	TGTGCCAGCAGCTTGGACAGGCGAACAGGGGCCCAGTACTTC
few	TRBV6-5	.	TRBJ2-1	13	CASSYLMGTEQFF	TGTGCCAGCAGTTACTTAATGGGGACTGAGCAGTTCTTC
few	TRBV29-1	.	TRBJ1-1	12	CSVGGAGLEAFF	TGCAGCGTTGGGGGGGCCGGGCTTGAAGCTTTCTTT
.	TRBV18	.	TRBJ2-1	16	CVSSPSLTGSYNEQFF	TGTGTCAGCTCACCATCTCTTACGGGGTCATACAATGAGCAGTTCTTC
once	TRBV12-3/TRBV12-4	.	TRBJ2-1	14	CASSSKGGSNEQFF	TGTGCCAGCAGTTCCAAAGGAGGGTCCAATGAGCAGTTCTTC
.	TRBV20-1	TRBD2	TRBJ2-7	17	CSASPGGAFLSYNEQYF	TGCAGTGCTAGTCCCGGGGGGGCCTTTCTTAGCTACAATGAGCAGTACTTC
few	TRBV5-1	.	TRBJ2-5	14	CASSLAKQGETQYF	TGCGCCAGCAGCTTGGCCAAACAGGGAGAGACCCAGTACTTC